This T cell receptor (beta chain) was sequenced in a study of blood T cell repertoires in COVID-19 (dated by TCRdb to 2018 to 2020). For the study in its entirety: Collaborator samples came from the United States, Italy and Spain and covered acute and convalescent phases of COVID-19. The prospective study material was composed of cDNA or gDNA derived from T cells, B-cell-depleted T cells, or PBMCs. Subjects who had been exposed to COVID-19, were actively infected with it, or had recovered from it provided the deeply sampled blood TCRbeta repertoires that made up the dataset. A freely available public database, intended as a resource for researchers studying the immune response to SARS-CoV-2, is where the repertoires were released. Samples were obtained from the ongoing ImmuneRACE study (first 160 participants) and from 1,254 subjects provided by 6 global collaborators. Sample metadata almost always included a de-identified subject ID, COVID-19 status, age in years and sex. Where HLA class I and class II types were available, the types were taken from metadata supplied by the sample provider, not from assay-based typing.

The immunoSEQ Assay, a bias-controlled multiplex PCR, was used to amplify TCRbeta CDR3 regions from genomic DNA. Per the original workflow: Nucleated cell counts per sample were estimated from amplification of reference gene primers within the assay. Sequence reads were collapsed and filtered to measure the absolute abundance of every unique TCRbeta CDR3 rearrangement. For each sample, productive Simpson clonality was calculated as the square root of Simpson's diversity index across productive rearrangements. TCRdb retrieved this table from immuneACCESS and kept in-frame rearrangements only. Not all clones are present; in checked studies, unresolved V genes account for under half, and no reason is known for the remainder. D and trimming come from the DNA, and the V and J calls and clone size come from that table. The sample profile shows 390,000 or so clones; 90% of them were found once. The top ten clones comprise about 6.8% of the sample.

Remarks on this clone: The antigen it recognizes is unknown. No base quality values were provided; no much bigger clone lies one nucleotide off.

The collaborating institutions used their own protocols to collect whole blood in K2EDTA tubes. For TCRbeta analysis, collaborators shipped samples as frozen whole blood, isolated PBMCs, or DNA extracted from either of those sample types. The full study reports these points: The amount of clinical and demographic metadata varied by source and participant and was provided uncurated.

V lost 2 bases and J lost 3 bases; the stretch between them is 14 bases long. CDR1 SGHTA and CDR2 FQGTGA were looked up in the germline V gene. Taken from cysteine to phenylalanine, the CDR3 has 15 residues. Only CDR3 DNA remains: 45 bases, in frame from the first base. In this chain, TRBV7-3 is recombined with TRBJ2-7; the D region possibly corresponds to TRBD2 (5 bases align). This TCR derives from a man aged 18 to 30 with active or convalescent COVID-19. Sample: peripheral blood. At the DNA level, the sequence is TGTGCCAGCAGCTTAGTGGCGGGCCCTAACTACGAGCAGTACTTC. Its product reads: CASSLVAGPNYEQYF.